A single sample is the source of the 19 T cell receptor beta chains below, sequenced in a study of technical replicates of blood from several donors. Clones were sequenced by immunoSEQ multiplex PCR, and TCRdb holds only the in-frame ones, with some missing. Of 58,000 or so clones in the sample, 75% to 90% were seen once. Material: PBMCs. The receptors stem from a human donor in good health. Some clones in this sample may be carry-over from other donors' samples.

This clone showed up just once. The genes are TRBV4-2 and TRBJ1-2, with TRBD1 identical over 7 bases. The CDR3 has 15 amino acids. Germline V gene sequence: CDR1 LGHNA, CDR2 YNFKEQ. V gave up 4 bases and J gave up 6 bases; unmatched junction bases: 11. This CDR3 reads CASSPRQGPYDGYTF. CDR3 in DNA: TGTGCCAGCAGCCCCAGACAGGGCCCATATGATGGCTACACCTTC.

V usage is TRBV27 and J usage is TRBJ2-7; no clear D. V shed 0 bases and J shed 8 bases, with 8 bases lying between them. In germline, CDR1 is MNHEY, CDR2 SMNVEV (reference sequence). This CDR3 has 12 amino acids. CDR3 bases: TGTGCCAGCAGTTTATCGAACGGTCAGCAGTACTTC. This sequence encodes CASSLSNGQQYF.

This chain joins TRBV6-5 and TRBJ2-7, with 8 positions matching TRBD1. V dropped 0 bases and J dropped 1; count of bases not matched to a gene: 2. Germline loops: CDR1 MNHEY, CDR2 SVGAGI. This CDR3 has 15 amino acids. The CDR3 DNA reads as TGTGCCAGCAGTTACTCCAGGGGGCTATCCTACGAGCAGTACTTC. This translates into CASSYSRGLSYEQYF.

J is TRBJ2-5 and V is TRBV29-1; 10 bases line up with TRBD1. V gave up 0 bases and J gave up 5 bases; unmatched junction bases: 9. Germline V CDR1 and CDR2: SQVTM, ANQGSEA. The CDR3 contains 16 residues. The CDR3 region has the DNA TGCAGCGTTGAAGATCTTGGGGACAGGGGAGAGGAGACCCAGTACTTC. Its translation: CSVEDLGDRGEETQYF.

The chain combines TRBV7-2 with TRBJ2-7, with TRBD1 matching over 8 bases. This CDR3 comprises 14 residues. V shed 6 bases, J shed 4 bases, and the junction held 8 bases outside the gene matches. Per the germline V gene, CDR1 is SGHTA and CDR2 is FQGNSA. The CDR3 nucleotides are TGTGCCAGCAGACGCAGGGGGCTAGGGTACGAGCAGTACTTC. It specifies CASRRRGLGYEQYF.

The chain carries TRBV6-5 and TRBJ2-7; 7 bases align to TRBD1. The germline CDR1 and CDR2 sequences are MNHEY and SVGAGI. J gave up 1 base and V 6 bases, and 9 bases lay outside the gene matches. The CDR3 is 15 residues long. The DNA for the CDR3 is TGTGCCAGCAGACGCTATACAGGGGAGTCCTACGAGCAGTACTTC. Translated: CASRRYTGESYEQYF.

This chain links TRBV18 with TRBJ2-3, with TRBD1 identical over 7 bases. V shed 2 bases, J shed 1 base, and the junction held 0 bases outside the gene matches. Germline-derived CDR1 and CDR2 are KGHSH and LQKENI. The CDR3 runs 14 residues. The CDR3 loop is CASSPGQGTDTQYF. CDR3 coding DNA: TGTGCCAGCTCACCAGGACAGGGCACAGATACGCAGTATTTT.

V and J are TRBV10-3 and TRBJ1-2; D might be TRBD1 (6 bases). The CDR3 consists of 12 residues. The V end was cut by 7 bases, the J end by 5 bases, with 11 bases between. CDR1 and CDR2 from the germline V gene are ENHRY and SYGVKD. The CDR3 DNA is TGTGCCATCACCAACAGGGAGTATGGCTACACCTTC. Translated, it gives CAITNREYGYTF.

The J gene is TRBJ1-2, the V gene TRBV4-2; D not resolved. V shed 0 bases and J shed 3 bases, with 17 bases lying between them. The CDR3 contains 17 residues. The germline gives CDR1 LGHNA, CDR2 YNFKEQ. The CDR3 region is CASSQDVGGEGYYGYTF. DNA of the CDR3: TGTGCCAGCAGCCAAGACGTTGGCGGGGAAGGCTACTATGGCTACACCTTC.

This chain links TRBV6-1 with TRBJ2-7; D gene uncertain. V was clipped by 7 bases and J by 5 bases, with 15 bases between them. CDR1 MNHNS and CDR2 SASEGT come from the germline V gene. This CDR3 has 13 residues. CDR3 DNA sequence: TGTGCCAGCAAGTCAGGCCCACGCCACGAGCAGTACTTC. Its protein product is CASKSGPRHEQYF.

A remark on this clone: At one end the junction does not follow the germline gene, possibly because of a read error. The CDR3 sequence: CASSLTSGSYSEQFF. Here the CDR3 DNA reads TGTGCCAGCAGCTTGACTAGCGGCTCCTACAGTGAGCAGTTCTTC. This chain connects TRBV7-6 to TRBJ2-1; 9 bases map to TRBD2. This CDR3 comprises 15 residues. CDR1 and CDR2 from the germline V gene are SGHVS and FNYEAQ.

This sequence joins TRBV18 and TRBJ1-1; the match to TRBD1 covers 7 bases. This CDR3 comprises 17 residues. The germline gives CDR1 KGHSH, CDR2 LQKENI. V lost 0 bases, J lost 0 bases, and 7 bases stayed unmatched. The CDR3 is CASSPPKGANVNTEAFF. The CDR3 DNA reads as TGTGCCAGCTCACCACCGAAGGGGGCGAACGTGAACACTGAAGCTTTCTTT.

The chain has TRBV2 and TRBJ2-4, with 11 bases lining up with TRBD1. V was clipped by 6 bases and J by 2 bases; unmatched bases: 6. The CDR3 is 16 amino acids. CDR1 is SNHLY, CDR2 FYNNEI, per germline. CDR3 sequence reads: CASRRTGGLTKNIQYF. As DNA, the CDR3 is TGTGCCAGCAGACGGACAGGGGGCTTGACCAAAAACATTCAGTACTTC.

The sample holds one count of this clone. The chain links TRBV13 to TRBJ2-1; 13 bases are a match to TRBD2. The CDR3 loop spans 20 amino acids. The V and J ends lost 3 bases and 0 bases, in that order; junction bases with no gene match: 11. Germline assignment: CDR1 PRHDT and CDR2 FYEKMQ (reference sequence). CDR3 in amino acids: CASSFRTSGRSRFSYNEQFF. The CDR3 DNA is TGTGCCAGCAGCTTCAGGACTAGCGGGAGATCTCGATTCTCCTACAATGAGCAGTTCTTC. The full variable domain, with the rest looked up from reference TRBV13 and TRBJ2-1, is AAGVIQSPRHLIKEKRETATLKCYPIPRHDTVYWYQQGPGQDPQFLISFYEKMQSDKGSIPDRFSAQQFSDYHSELNMSSLELGDSALYFCASSFRTSGRSRFSYNEQFFGPGTRLTVL.

The V gene is TRBV30, the J gene TRBJ1-2; no clear D. Between the trimmed V and J ends, which lost 4 bases and 4 bases, there was a span of 13 bases. The length of the CDR3 is 13 residues. Germline lookup yields CDR1 GTSNPN and CDR2 SVGIG (reference sequence). The CDR3 loop is CAWTLQIGYGYTF. The CDR3 nucleotides read TGTGCCTGGACCCTGCAGATTGGCTATGGCTACACCTTC.

The CDR3 region has the DNA TGTGCCAGCAGCCCGGGGACAGGGGTTCTGAACACTGAAGCTTTCTTT. It is translated as CASSPGTGVLNTEAFF. V is TRBV11-2 and J is TRBJ1-1, with TRBD1 matching 10 bases. Germline-derived CDR1 and CDR2 are SGHAT and FQNNGV. Trimming cost V 5 bases and J 0 bases; bases outside gene matches: 6. This CDR3 spans 16 amino acids.

This clone turned up a few times. The J gene is TRBJ1-5, the V gene TRBV7-9; maybe TRBD1 (6 bases). This CDR3 is 16 amino acids long. Between the trimmed V and J ends, which lost 5 bases and 4 bases, there was a span of 18 bases. Germline V gives CDR1 SEHNR, CDR2 FQNEAQ (reference sequence). The CDR3 is CASSHSQGPGNQPQHF. DNA for the CDR3: TGTGCCAGCAGCCACTCACAGGGTCCAGGGAATCAGCCCCAGCATTTT.

This clone was picked up one time. The V and J genes are TRBV30 and TRBJ1-6; perhaps TRBD1 as D (5 bases). Trimming took 1 base from V and 10 from J, leaving 11 bases between them. The germline gives CDR1 GTSNPN, CDR2 SVGIG (reference sequence). The CDR3 extends over 13 amino acids. In DNA form, the CDR3 reads TGTGCCTGGAGTGGGGGCGGAAACTCACCCCTCCACTTT. Translating it yields CAWSGGGNSPLHF.

This clone has more than one count but fewer than ten. The genes are TRBV6-1 and TRBJ2-7; D perhaps matches TRBD2 (5 bases). The V end was cut by 6 bases, the J end by 3 bases, with 12 bases between. The V gene's germline CDR1 is MNHNS and CDR2 SASEGT. The CDR3 sequence is 13 residues long. Here the CDR3 DNA reads TGTGCCAGCAGCCTCGAAGGACTCTACGAGCAGTACTTC. Its translation: CASSLEGLYEQYF.